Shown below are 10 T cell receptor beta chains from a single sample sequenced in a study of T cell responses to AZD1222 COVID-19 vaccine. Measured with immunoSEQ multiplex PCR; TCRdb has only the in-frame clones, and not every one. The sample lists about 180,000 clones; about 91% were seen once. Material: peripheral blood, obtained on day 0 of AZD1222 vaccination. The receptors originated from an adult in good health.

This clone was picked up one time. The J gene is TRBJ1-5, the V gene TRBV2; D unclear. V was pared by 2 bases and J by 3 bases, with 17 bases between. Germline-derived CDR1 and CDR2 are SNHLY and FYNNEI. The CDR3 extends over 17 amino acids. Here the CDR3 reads CASSEQMWAGVNQPQHF. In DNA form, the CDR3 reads TGTGCCAGCAGTGAACAGATGTGGGCCGGGGTCAATCAGCCCCAGCATTTT.

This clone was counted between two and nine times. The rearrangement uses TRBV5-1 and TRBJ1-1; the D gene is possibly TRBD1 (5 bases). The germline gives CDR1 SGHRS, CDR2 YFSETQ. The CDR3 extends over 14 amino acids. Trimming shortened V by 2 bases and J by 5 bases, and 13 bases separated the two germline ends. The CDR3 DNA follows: TGCGCCAGCAGCTTAATCTCAGGGTCGACTGAAGCTTTCTTT. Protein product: CASSLISGSTEAFF.

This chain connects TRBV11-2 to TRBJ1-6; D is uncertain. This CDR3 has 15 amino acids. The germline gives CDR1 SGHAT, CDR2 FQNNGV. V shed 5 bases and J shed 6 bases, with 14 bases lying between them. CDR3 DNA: TGTGCCAGCAGCCCGACTCGGAATGGTAATTCACCCCTCCACTTT. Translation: CASSPTRNGNSPLHF.

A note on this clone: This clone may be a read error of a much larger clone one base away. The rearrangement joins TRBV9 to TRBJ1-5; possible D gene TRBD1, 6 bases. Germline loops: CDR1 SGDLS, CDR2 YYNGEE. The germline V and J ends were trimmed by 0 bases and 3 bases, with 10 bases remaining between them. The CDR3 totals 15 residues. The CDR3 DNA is TGTGCCAGCAGCGTAGATGGGGGGCCCAATCAGCCCCAGCATTTT. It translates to CASSVDGGPNQPQHF.

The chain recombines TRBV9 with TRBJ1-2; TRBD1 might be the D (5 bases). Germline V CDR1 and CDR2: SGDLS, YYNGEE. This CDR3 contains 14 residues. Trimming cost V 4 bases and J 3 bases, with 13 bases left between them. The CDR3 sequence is CASSLPGGDYGYTF. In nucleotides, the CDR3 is TGTGCCAGCAGCCTTCCCGGGGGTGACTATGGCTACACCTTC.

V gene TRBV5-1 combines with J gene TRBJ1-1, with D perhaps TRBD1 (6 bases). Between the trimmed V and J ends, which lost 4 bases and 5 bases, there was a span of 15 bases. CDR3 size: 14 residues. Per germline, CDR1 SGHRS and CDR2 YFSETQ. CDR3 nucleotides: TGCGCCAGCAGCGTCGAGGGGGTGGGAACTGAAGCTTTCTTT. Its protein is CASSVEGVGTEAFF.

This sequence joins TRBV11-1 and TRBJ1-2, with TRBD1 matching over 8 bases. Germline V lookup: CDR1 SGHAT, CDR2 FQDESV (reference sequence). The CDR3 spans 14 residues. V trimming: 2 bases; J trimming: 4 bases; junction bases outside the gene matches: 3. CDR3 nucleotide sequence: TGTGCCAGCAGCTTAAGCGACAGGGGCTATGGCTACACCTTC. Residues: CASSLSDRGYGYTF.

The CDR3 region is CASSVVSGTGGFEAFF. The CDR3 DNA reads as TGTGCCAGCAGCGTAGTATCTGGGACAGGGGGCTTTGAAGCTTTCTTT. J is TRBJ1-1 and V is TRBV9, with 12 bases fitting TRBD1. Germline trimming cut 0 bases from V and 7 bases from J; bases unmatched to any gene: 7. Germline lookup yields CDR1 SGDLS and CDR2 YYNGEE. CDR3 length: 16 amino acids.

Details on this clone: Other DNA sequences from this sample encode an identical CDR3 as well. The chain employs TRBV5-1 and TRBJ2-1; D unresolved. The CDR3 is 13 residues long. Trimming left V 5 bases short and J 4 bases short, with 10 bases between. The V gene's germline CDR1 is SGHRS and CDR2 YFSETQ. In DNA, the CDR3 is TGCGCCAGCAGTGGTAGGTCTTACAATGAGCAGTTCTTC. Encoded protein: CASSGRSYNEQFF.

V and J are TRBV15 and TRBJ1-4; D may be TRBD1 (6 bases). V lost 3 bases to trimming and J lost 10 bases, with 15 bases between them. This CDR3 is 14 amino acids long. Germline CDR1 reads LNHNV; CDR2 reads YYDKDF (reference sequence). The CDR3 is CATSSQGGNGKLFF. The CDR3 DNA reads TGTGCCACCAGCAGCCAAGGGGGTAACGGAAAACTGTTTTTT.